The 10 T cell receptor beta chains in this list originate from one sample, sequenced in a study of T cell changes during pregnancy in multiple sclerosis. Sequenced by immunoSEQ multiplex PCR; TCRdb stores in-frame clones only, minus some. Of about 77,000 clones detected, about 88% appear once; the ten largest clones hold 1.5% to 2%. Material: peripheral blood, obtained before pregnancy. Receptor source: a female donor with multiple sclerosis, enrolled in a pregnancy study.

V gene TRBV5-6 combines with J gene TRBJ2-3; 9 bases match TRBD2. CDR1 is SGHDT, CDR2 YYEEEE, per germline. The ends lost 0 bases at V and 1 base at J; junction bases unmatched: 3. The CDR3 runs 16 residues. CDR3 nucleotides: TGTGCCAGCAGCTTGGGTGCTAGCGGGGGCACAGATACGCAGTATTTT. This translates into CASSLGASGGTDTQYF.

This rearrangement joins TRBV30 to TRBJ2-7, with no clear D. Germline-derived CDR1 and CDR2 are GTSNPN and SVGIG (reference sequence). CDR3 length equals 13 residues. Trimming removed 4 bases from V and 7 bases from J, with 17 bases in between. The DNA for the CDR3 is TGTGCCTGGATCCTGTCCGAACCTAGGGAGCAGTACTTC. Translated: CAWILSEPREQYF.

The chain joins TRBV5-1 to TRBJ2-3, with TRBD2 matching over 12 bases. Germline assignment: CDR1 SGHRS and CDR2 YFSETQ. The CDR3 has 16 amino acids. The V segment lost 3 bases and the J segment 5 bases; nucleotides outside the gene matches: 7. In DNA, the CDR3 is TGCGCCAGCAGCTCCTCTAGCGGGGGGGAGTTAGATACGCAGTATTTT. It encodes CASSSSSGGELDTQYF.

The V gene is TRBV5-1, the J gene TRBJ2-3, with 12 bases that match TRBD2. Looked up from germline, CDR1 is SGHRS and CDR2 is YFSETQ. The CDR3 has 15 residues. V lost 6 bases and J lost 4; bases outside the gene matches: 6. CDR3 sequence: CASTPLAGGADTQYF. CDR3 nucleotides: TGCGCCAGCACCCCACTAGCGGGGGGAGCAGATACGCAGTATTTT.

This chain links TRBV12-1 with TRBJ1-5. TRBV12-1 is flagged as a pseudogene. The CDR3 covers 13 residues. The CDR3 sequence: CASSFNSNQPQHF. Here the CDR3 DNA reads TGTGCCAGCAGCTTTAACTCCAATCAGCCCCAGCATTTT.

The CDR3 reads CASSTNLRDSSYNEQFF. In DNA, the CDR3 is TGTGCCAGCAGCACCAATCTCCGGGACAGCTCCTACAATGAGCAGTTCTTC. The V gene is TRBV9, the J gene TRBJ2-1; 7 bases align to TRBD1. In germline, CDR1 is SGDLS, CDR2 YYNGEE. The CDR3 loop spans 17 amino acids. V gave up 4 bases and J gave up 0 bases; unmatched junction bases: 10.

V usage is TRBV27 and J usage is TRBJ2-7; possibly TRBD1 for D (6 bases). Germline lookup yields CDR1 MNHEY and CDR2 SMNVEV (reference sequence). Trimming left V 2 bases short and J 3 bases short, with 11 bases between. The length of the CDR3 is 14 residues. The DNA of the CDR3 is TGTGCCAGCAGTTTAACGGGGACATTCTACGAGCAGTACTTC. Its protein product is CASSLTGTFYEQYF.

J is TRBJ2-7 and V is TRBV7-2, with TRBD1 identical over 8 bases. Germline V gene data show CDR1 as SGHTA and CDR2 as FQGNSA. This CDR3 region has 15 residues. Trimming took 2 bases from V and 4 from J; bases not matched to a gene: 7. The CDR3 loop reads CASSLRQGLGYEQYF. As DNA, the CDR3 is TGTGCCAGCAGCTTAAGACAGGGGTTAGGGTACGAGCAGTACTTC.

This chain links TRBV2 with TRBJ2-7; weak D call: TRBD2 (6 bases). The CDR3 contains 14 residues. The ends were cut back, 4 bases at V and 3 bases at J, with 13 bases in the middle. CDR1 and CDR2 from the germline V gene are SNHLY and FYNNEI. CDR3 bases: TGTGCCAGCAGTGCGGGGGTTAGGGGCTACGAGCAGTACTTC. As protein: CASSAGVRGYEQYF.

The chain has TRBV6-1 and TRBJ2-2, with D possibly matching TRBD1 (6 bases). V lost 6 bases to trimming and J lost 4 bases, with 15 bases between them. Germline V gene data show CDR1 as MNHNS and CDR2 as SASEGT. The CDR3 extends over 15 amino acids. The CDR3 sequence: CASRHYSGVTGELFF. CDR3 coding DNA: TGTGCCAGCAGGCACTATTCAGGGGTCACCGGGGAGCTGTTTTTT.